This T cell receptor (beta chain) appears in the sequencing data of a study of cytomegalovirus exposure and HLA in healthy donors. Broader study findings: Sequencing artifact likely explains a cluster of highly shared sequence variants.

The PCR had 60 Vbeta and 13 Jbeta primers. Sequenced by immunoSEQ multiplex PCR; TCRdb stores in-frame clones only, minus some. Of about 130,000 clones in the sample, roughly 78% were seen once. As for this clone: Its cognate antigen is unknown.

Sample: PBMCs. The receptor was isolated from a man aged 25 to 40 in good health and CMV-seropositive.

The CDR3 is CASTPQRRGNNEQFF. CDR3 sequence (DNA): TGTGCCAGTACCCCCCAGAGGCGGGGGAACAATGAGCAGTTCTTC. This chain joins TRBV19 and TRBJ2-1, with TRBD2 identical over 7 bases. The junction had 11 bases not matched to a gene; V was cut back by 7 bases and J by 5 bases. This CDR3 comprises 15 residues. The V gene's germline CDR1 is LNHDA and CDR2 SQIVND (reference sequence).